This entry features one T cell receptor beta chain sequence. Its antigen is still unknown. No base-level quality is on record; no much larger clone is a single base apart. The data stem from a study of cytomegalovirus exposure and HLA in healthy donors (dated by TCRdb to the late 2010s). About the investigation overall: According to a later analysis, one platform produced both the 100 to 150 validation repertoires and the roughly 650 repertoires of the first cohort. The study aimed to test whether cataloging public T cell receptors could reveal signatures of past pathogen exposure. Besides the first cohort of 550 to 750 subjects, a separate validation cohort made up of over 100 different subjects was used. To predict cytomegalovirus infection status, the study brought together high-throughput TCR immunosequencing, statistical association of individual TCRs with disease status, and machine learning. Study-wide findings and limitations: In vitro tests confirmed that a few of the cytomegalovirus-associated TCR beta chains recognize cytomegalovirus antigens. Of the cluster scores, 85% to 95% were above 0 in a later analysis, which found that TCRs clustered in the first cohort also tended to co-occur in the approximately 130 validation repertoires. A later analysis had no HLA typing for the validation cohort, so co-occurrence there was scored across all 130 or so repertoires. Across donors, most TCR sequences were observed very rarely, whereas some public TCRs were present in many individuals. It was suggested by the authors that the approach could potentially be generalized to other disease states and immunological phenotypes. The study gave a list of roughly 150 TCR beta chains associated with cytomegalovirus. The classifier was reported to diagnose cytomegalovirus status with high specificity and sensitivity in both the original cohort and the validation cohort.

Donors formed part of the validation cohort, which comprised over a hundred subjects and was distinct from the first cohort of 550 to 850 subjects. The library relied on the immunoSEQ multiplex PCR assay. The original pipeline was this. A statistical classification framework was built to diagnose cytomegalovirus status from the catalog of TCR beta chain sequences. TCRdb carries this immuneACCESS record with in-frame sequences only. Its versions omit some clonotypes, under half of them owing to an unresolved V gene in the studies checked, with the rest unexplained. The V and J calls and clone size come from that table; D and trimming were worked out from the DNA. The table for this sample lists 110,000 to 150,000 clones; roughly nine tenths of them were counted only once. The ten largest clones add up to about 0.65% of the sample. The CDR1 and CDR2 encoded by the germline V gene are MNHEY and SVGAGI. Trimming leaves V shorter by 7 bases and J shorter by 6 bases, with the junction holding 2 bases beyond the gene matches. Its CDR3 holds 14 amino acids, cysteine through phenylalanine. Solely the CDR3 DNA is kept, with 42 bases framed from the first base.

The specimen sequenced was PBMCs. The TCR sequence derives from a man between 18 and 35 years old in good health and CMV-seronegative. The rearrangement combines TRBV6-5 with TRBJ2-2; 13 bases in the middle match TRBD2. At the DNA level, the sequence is TGTGCCAGCAAACTAGCGGGGGGGCCCGGGGAGCTGTTTTTT. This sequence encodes CASKLAGGPGELFF.